This T cell receptor (beta chain) was recovered during a study of PD-1 blockade in classical Hodgkin lymphoma. The study's findings and limits: Baseline diversity in complete responders resembled that of newly diagnosed patients. TCR diversity at baseline was reported to be reduced in newly diagnosed patients relative to healthy donors. CD4+ TCR diversity, unlike CD8+, climbed significantly by C4D1.

Time point meaning: cycle 4 day 1 (C4D1), after around six weeks of nivolumab. Brentuximab vedotin exposure varied, and every patient relapsed after autologous stem cell transplantation. Method: immunoSEQ multiplex PCR; TCRdb's copy keeps in-frame clones and lacks some. Altogether roughly 28,000 clones are present, almost 85% being singletons, with the ten largest covering approximately 17%. This clone was counted a single time. The target antigen is unknown. The sample consisted of peripheral blood mononuclear cells (PBMCs), taken before the fourth cycle of nivolumab. The sequence derives from a human donor with classical Hodgkin lymphoma.

This CDR3 is CASSHLLYWHVQETQYF. The CDR3 nucleotides are TGCGCCAGCAGCCATCTTCTGTACTGGCATGTTCAAGAGACCCAGTACTTC. The rearrangement links TRBV4-1 to TRBJ2-5; unclear D gene. CDR3 length: 17 residues. CDR1 is MGHRA, CDR2 YSYEKL, per germline. V lost 3 bases to trimming and J lost 2 bases, with 19 bases between them.